These 25 T cell receptor beta chains originate from one sample sequenced in a study of cytomegalovirus exposure and HLA in healthy donors. 60 Vbeta and 13 Jbeta primers were used in PCR. Some clones are missing from TCRdb's copy, which holds only in-frame ones; the method was immunoSEQ multiplex PCR. The repertoire includes under 150,000 clones, roughly 74% of them detected once, and about 6.6% sits in the top ten. The sequencing input was PBMCs. These receptors were taken from a middle-aged woman in good health and CMV-seropositive.

V gene TRBV9 combines with J gene TRBJ1-1; D gene unclear. This CDR3 region has 13 residues. Germline CDR1 reads SGDLS; CDR2 reads YYNGEE. V lost 0 bases to trimming and J lost 1 base, with 4 bases between them. DNA of the CDR3: TGTGCCAGCAGCGTAGGCAGGAACACTGAAGCTTTCTTT. Translating gives CASSVGRNTEAFF.

This chain joins TRBV7-2 and TRBJ2-3; TRBD2 might be the D (6 bases). The V gene lost 10 bases and the J gene lost 3 bases, with 17 bases spanning the gap. The CDR3 contains 14 residues. Germline-derived CDR1 and CDR2 are SGHTA and FQGNSA. CDR3 nucleotides: TGTGCCACCAAACGTAGCGGCGTGACAGATACGCAGTATTTT. Translation: CATKRSGVTDTQYF.

The chain is built from TRBV27 and TRBJ2-5, with 13 bases aligning to TRBD2. The CDR3 contains 16 residues. Germline V gene data show CDR1 as MNHEY and CDR2 as SMNVEV (reference sequence). V lost 4 bases to trimming and J lost 5 bases; unmatched junction nucleotides: 7. As DNA, the CDR3 is TGTGCCAGCAGTTCGAAAGGACTAGCGGGAGAGGAGACCCAGTACTTC. Translating it yields CASSSKGLAGEETQYF.

The chain recombines TRBV28 with TRBJ2-1, with D perhaps matching TRBD2 (6 bases). Trimming cost V 6 bases and J 15 bases, with 18 bases left between them. The CDR3 sequence is 12 residues long. Germline V gives CDR1 MDHEN, CDR2 SYDVKM. The CDR3 region is CASRRGTFEGFF. The DNA for the CDR3 is TGTGCCAGCAGGCGCGGGACCTTCGAAGGGTTCTTC.

The chain carries TRBV28 and TRBJ1-2; a possible D gene is TRBD1 (5 bases). Looked up from germline, CDR1 is MDHEN and CDR2 is SYDVKM. The CDR3 covers 13 residues. Trimming removed 6 bases from V and 6 bases from J, with 14 bases in between. CDR3 bases: TGTGCCAGCAGGACCGGGGGATCGCATGGCTACACCTTC. This sequence encodes CASRTGGSHGYTF.

The rearrangement links TRBV7-8 to TRBJ2-7; no firm D call. Trimming stripped 2 bases from V and 0 bases from J, with 11 bases between. Germline lookup yields CDR1 SGHVS and CDR2 FQNEAQ. This CDR3 comprises 15 residues. The CDR3 DNA follows: TGTGCCAGCAGCTTACGACAATCTAACTCCTACGAGCAGTACTTC. Its translation: CASSLRQSNSYEQYF.

The chain uses TRBV11-3 and TRBJ1-2; perhaps TRBD1 as D (5 bases). CDR3 length equals 14 residues. CDR1 is SGHNT and CDR2 is YENEEA in the germline V gene. V lost 7 bases, J lost 0 bases, and 12 bases lay in between. The chain's CDR3 is CASTFGGSNYGYTF. CDR3 nucleotides: TGTGCCAGCACCTTCGGGGGGTCTAACTATGGCTACACCTTC.

The V gene is TRBV5-1, the J gene TRBJ2-2, with 13 bases fitting TRBD2. J gave up 4 bases and V 2 bases, and 5 bases lay outside the gene matches. This CDR3 contains 17 residues. Germline-derived CDR1 and CDR2 are SGHRS and YFSETQ. The CDR3 sequence: CASSLGTSGTLTGELFF. In nucleotides, the CDR3 is TGCGCCAGCAGCTTAGGGACTAGCGGGACTCTCACCGGGGAGCTGTTTTTT. Based on the CDR3 plus reference TRBV5-1 and TRBJ2-2, the full variable domain is KAGVTQTPRYLIKTRGQQVTLSCSPISGHRSVSWYQQTPGQGLQFLFEYFSETQRNKGNFPGRFSGRQFSNSRSEMNVSTLELGDSALYLCASSLGTSGTLTGELFFGEGSRLTVL.

This clone was observed a few times. V is TRBV7-2 and J is TRBJ2-1; D is uncertain. Germline V CDR1 and CDR2: SGHTA, FQGNSA. Trimming took off 2 bases at V and 8 bases at J, with 4 bases between the two ends. This CDR3 has 11 amino acids. CDR3 protein: CASSLIYEQFF. The CDR3 DNA is TGTGCCAGCAGCTTAATCTATGAGCAGTTCTTC.

This chain uses TRBV7-9 with TRBJ2-1; 13 nucleotides align to TRBD2. Trimming removed 5 bases from V and 6 bases from J; junction bases left unmatched: 13. This CDR3 is built from 18 residues. Germline V gene data show CDR1 as SEHNR and CDR2 as FQNEAQ (reference sequence). The CDR3 coding sequence is TGTGCCAGCAGCCACCCGGGACTAGCGGGGCTATCGGGCAATGAGCAGTTCTTC. Protein: CASSHPGLAGLSGNEQFF.

The rearrangement joins TRBV7-2 to TRBJ2-1; 10 bases align to TRBD2. Looked up from germline, CDR1 is SGHTA and CDR2 is FQGNSA. J lost 0 bases, V lost 6 bases, and 11 bases had no gene match. The CDR3 sequence is 18 residues long. This CDR3 reads CASRHTSGASSSYNEQFF. The CDR3 DNA is TGTGCCAGCAGACATACTAGCGGGGCCTCGAGCTCCTACAATGAGCAGTTCTTC.

This chain links TRBV5-1 with TRBJ2-5, with a possible D match to TRBD2 (7 bases). Germline assignment: CDR1 SGHRS and CDR2 YFSETQ. Between the trimmed V and J ends, which lost 4 bases and 5 bases, there was a span of 18 bases. The CDR3 has 15 amino acids. The chain's CDR3 is CASSPEGGAWETQYF. For the CDR3, the DNA is TGCGCCAGCAGCCCGGAGGGGGGGGCCTGGGAGACCCAGTACTTC.

The chain combines TRBV7-6 with TRBJ2-3, with unresolved D. V was shortened by 5 bases and J by 3 bases, with 9 bases between the two germline ends. Germline values: CDR1 SGHVS, CDR2 FNYEAQ. The CDR3 contains 13 residues. The DNA of the CDR3 is TGTGCCAGCAGCGCCCGGTTGACAGATACGCAGTATTTT. It codes for CASSARLTDTQYF.

This clone was seen once. This chain connects TRBV28 to TRBJ1-1; D is possibly TRBD1 (6 bases). Deletions cut 2 bases from V and 5 bases from J, with 12 bases between. Per the germline V gene, CDR1 is MDHEN and CDR2 is SYDVKM. CDR3 length: 14 amino acids. The DNA for the CDR3 is TGTGCCAGCAGTTTAGCGGGGGCTTTAACTGAAGCTTTCTTT. This translates into CASSLAGALTEAFF. The full variable domain, rest sourced from reference TRBV28 and TRBJ1-1, is DVKVTQSSRYLVKRTGEKVFLECVQDMDHENMFWYRQDPGLGLRLIYFSYDVKMKEKGDIPEGYSVSREKKERFSLILESASTNQTSMYLCASSLAGALTEAFFGQGTRLTVV.

This chain connects TRBV6-5 to TRBJ1-5; 10 nucleotides align to TRBD1. The length of the CDR3 is 15 residues. Germline values: CDR1 MNHEY, CDR2 SVGAGI. V gave up 6 bases and J gave up 2 bases; unmatched junction bases: 4. The CDR3 is CASRGQGMGNQPQHF. The CDR3 nucleotides are TGTGCCAGCAGGGGACAGGGGATGGGCAATCAGCCCCAGCATTTT.

The chain employs TRBV14 and TRBJ1-2; 7 nucleotides agree with TRBD1. This CDR3 spans 15 amino acids. Trimming at V came to 0 bases and at J to 5 bases, leaving 6 bases not matched to a gene. Germline lookup yields CDR1 SGHDN and CDR2 FVKESK. The CDR3 spells CASSQDHRGGYGYTF. CDR3 in DNA: TGTGCCAGCAGCCAAGATCACAGGGGAGGTTATGGCTACACCTTC.

The chain employs TRBV5-1 and TRBJ1-1; the D is unclear. CDR1 and CDR2 (germline): SGHRS, YFSETQ. V was shortened by 1 base and J by 1 base, with 5 bases between the two germline ends. The CDR3 totals 13 residues. The DNA of the CDR3 is TGCGCCAGCAGCTTGTCCCAGAACACTGAAGCTTTCTTT. It encodes CASSLSQNTEAFF.

V and J are TRBV28 and TRBJ1-2; 7 bases are a match to TRBD1. CDR1 MDHEN and CDR2 SYDVKM come from the germline V gene. The junction had 12 bases not matched to a gene; V was cut back by 10 bases and J by 4 bases. This CDR3 has 14 residues. DNA of the CDR3: TGTGCCATCCAACCGGGACAGAAATCCTATGGCTACACCTTC. Translation: CAIQPGQKSYGYTF.

The chain carries TRBV7-9 and TRBJ1-5; 7 nucleotides match TRBD1. The ends lost 4 bases at V and 0 bases at J; junction bases unmatched: 3. Looked up from germline, CDR1 is SEHNR and CDR2 is FQNEAQ (reference sequence). This CDR3 spans 15 amino acids. This CDR3 reads CASSSGQHSNQPQHF. The CDR3 DNA reads TGTGCCAGCAGCTCGGGACAGCATAGCAATCAGCCCCAGCATTTT.

The gene calls are TRBV19 and TRBJ2-6, with D uncertain. CDR3 size: 17 residues. Between the trimmed V and J ends, which lost 3 bases and 0 bases, there was a span of 12 bases. From germline, CDR1 is LNHDA and CDR2 SQIVND (reference sequence). DNA for the CDR3: TGTGCCAGTAGTATCGAGAACTTTCCCTCTGGGGCCAACGTCCTGACTTTC. Protein sequence: CASSIENFPSGANVLTF.

The chain is built from TRBV6-5 and TRBJ2-5, with TRBD1 as a possible D gene (5 bases). The tail of the sequence fits TRBJ2-7 better, so the J call may be wrong. The CDR3 contains 14 residues. Per germline, CDR1 MNHEY and CDR2 SVGAGI. In nucleotides, the CDR3 is TGTGCCAGCAGTTACTCGGGGCACTCTTACGAGCAGTACTTC. Protein sequence: CASSYSGHSYEQYF.

The gene calls are TRBV19 and TRBJ2-2, with 7 nucleotides matching TRBD1. There are 15 residues in the CDR3. Trimming took 5 bases from V and 5 from J; bases not matched to a gene: 8. Germline V gene lookup returns CDR1 LNHDA and CDR2 SQIVND (reference sequence). The CDR3 nucleotides read TGTGCCAGTAGTGCCCGAACAGGGGCGACCGGGGAGCTGTTTTTT. It specifies CASSARTGATGELFF.

The chain carries TRBV7-2 and TRBJ2-5, with D perhaps matching TRBD2 (6 bases). The CDR3 has 16 residues. V was trimmed by 1 base and J by 1 base, leaving 13 bases between them. Germline assignment: CDR1 SGHTA and CDR2 FQGNSA. The DNA of the CDR3 is TGTGCCAGCAGCTTAGGGGGGTTCGGGAGCCAAGAGACCCAGTACTTC. Its translation: CASSLGGFGSQETQYF.

This rearrangement joins TRBV4-2 to TRBJ2-1; the D gene is possibly TRBD1 (6 bases). CDR3 length: 15 amino acids. The V end was cut by 0 bases, the J end by 8 bases, with 14 bases between. CDR1 and CDR2 (germline): LGHNA, YNFKEQ. CDR3 in amino acids: CASSQDLNRVHEQFF. As DNA, the CDR3 is TGTGCCAGCAGCCAAGATCTTAACAGGGTCCATGAGCAGTTCTTC.

This chain links TRBV7-4 with TRBJ2-7; 11 bases match TRBD1. The CDR3 sequence is 15 residues long. V lost 1 base to trimming and J lost 5 bases; unmatched junction nucleotides: 4. Germline loops: CDR1 SGHVT, CDR2 SQSDAQ. The CDR3: CASSLGTGGFHEQYF. The CDR3 coding sequence is TGTGCCAGCAGCTTAGGGACAGGGGGCTTCCACGAGCAGTACTTC.